The 13 T cell receptor beta chains presented below share a single source sample, sequenced in a study of T cell changes during pregnancy in multiple sclerosis. Clones were read by immunoSEQ multiplex PCR, and TCRdb kept only the in-frame ones, dropping some. The profile shows fewer than 60,000 clones, about 90% of them singletons. Sample: CD4+ T cells from peripheral blood mononuclear cells, taken after pregnancy. The receptor source for this set is a female donor with multiple sclerosis, enrolled in a pregnancy study.

The chain joins TRBV6-5 to TRBJ1-1; 9 nucleotides match TRBD1. Germline CDR1 MNHEY, CDR2 SVGAGI. The V and J ends lost 2 bases and 10 bases, in that order; junction bases with no gene match: 8. The CDR3 runs to 14 residues. The CDR3 DNA is TGTGCCAGCAGTTACGAGCGGGACAGGGTAGCAGCTTTCTTT. As protein: CASSYERDRVAAFF.

This chain links TRBV9 with TRBJ1-4; D is unclear. Germline values: CDR1 SGDLS, CDR2 YYNGEE. The CDR3 totals 14 residues. Trimming cost V 4 bases and J 0 bases, with 7 bases left between them. The CDR3 protein is CASSPSSTNEKLFF. The CDR3 DNA is TGTGCCAGCAGCCCAAGCTCAACTAATGAAAAACTGTTTTTT.

The J gene is TRBJ2-5, the V gene TRBV7-5; the D segment call TRBD2 is taken from the table without a DNA check. TRBV7-5 is annotated as a pseudogene. This CDR3 spans 19 amino acids. CDR3 sequence: CVRSLELAGGRGYQETQYF. In nucleotides, the CDR3 is TGTGTCAGAAGCTTAGAACTAGCGGGGGGGCGAGGGTACCAAGAGACCCAGTACTTC.

This sequence joins TRBV6-6 and TRBJ2-3; a weak D match, TRBD1 (7 bases). The ends were cut back, 6 bases at V and 2 bases at J, with 12 bases in the middle. CDR1 and CDR2 from the germline V gene are MNHNY and SVGAGI (reference sequence). There are 14 residues in the CDR3. CDR3 protein: CASRSEGATDTQYF. The CDR3 DNA is TGTGCCAGCAGGTCGGAGGGGGCCACAGATACGCAGTATTTT.

The rearrangement links TRBV9 to TRBJ2-3, with 8 bases fitting TRBD2. Germline V lookup: CDR1 SGDLS, CDR2 YYNGEE. The CDR3 runs to 17 residues. The junction had 10 bases not matched to a gene; V was cut back by 0 bases and J by 4 bases. For the CDR3, the DNA is TGTGCCAGCAGCGTAGGGGTCGGGGGGGCCGGGGCAGATACGCAGTATTTT. As protein: CASSVGVGGAGADTQYF. Using reference TRBV9 and TRBJ2-3 for the parts outside the CDR3, the full variable domain is DSGVTQTPKHLITATGQRVTLRCSPRSGDLSVYWYQQSLDQGLQFLIQYYNGEERAKGNILERFSAQQFPDLHSELNLSSLELGDSALYFCASSVGVGGAGADTQYFGPGTRLTVL.

This chain links TRBV10-3 with TRBJ1-1, with 8 positions matching TRBD1. The CDR3 is 13 residues long. Germline V lookup: CDR1 ENHRY, CDR2 SYGVKD. V trimming: 6 bases; J trimming: 4 bases; junction bases outside the gene matches: 4. CDR3 amino acids: CAIRDRAFTEAFF. CDR3 DNA: TGTGCCATCAGGGACAGGGCCTTCACTGAAGCTTTCTTT.

The rearrangement joins TRBV5-4 to TRBJ2-3; 8 bases match TRBD1. The CDR3 consists of 15 residues. V trimming: 0 bases; J trimming: 6 bases; junction bases outside the gene matches: 6. Germline loops: CDR1 SGHNT, CDR2 YYREEE (reference sequence). The CDR3 is CASSLGTGRGDTQYF. Written as DNA, the CDR3 is TGTGCCAGCAGCTTGGGGACAGGGCGAGGGGATACGCAGTATTTT.

The chain is built from TRBV9 and TRBJ2-7; TRBD1 matches 9 bases. The V and J ends lost 3 bases and 5 bases, in that order; junction bases with no gene match: 9. Germline V gene lookup returns CDR1 SGDLS and CDR2 YYNGEE. The CDR3 length is 15 residues. CDR3 sequence reads: CASSGGDREEDEQYF. As DNA, the CDR3 is TGTGCCAGCAGCGGTGGGGACAGGGAGGAGGACGAGCAGTACTTC.

The chain employs TRBV6-6 and TRBJ2-7; weak D call: TRBD2 (7 bases). Deletions cut 5 bases from V and 4 bases from J, with 21 bases between. CDR1 and CDR2 (germline): MNHNY, SVGAGI (reference sequence). The CDR3 covers 16 residues. CDR3 bases: TGTGCCAGCAGTCCCTCCGTGGCGGGGGCACCATACGAGCAGTACTTC. Translation: CASSPSVAGAPYEQYF.

The V and J genes are TRBV15 and TRBJ2-2; TRBD1 is a possible D gene (6 bases). The CDR3 is 18 amino acids. Trimming took 1 base from V and 0 from J, leaving 15 bases between them. Germline V gives CDR1 LNHNV, CDR2 YYDKDF (reference sequence). The CDR3 nucleotides are TGTGCCACCAGCAGAGCTAGGCCGGGACACACGAACACCGGGGAGCTGTTTTTT. This translates into CATSRARPGHTNTGELFF.

This clone came up once. The CDR3 loop is CASSLLDKNTGELFF. The CDR3 nucleotides are TGTGCCAGCAGCTTATTGGACAAGAACACCGGGGAGCTGTTTTTT. The V and J genes are TRBV7-3 and TRBJ2-2; perhaps TRBD1 as D (5 bases). This CDR3 comprises 15 residues. V gave up 2 bases and J gave up 1 base, with 8 bases separating them. CDR1 and CDR2 (germline): SGHTA, FQGTGA.

The chain uses TRBV7-2 and TRBJ2-7; D is perhaps TRBD1 (6 bases). V was trimmed by 4 bases and J by 2 bases, leaving 18 bases between them. CDR1 and CDR2 (germline): SGHTA, FQGNSA. The CDR3 is 16 residues long. The CDR3 DNA sequence: TGTGCCAGCAGCTCCAATAGTAGGACAGCCGCCTACGAGCAGTACTTC. Translated: CASSSNSRTAAYEQYF. Combining the CDR3 with reference TRBV7-2 and TRBJ2-7 gives the whole variable domain GAGVSQSPSNKVTEKGKDVELRCDPISGHTALYWYRQSLGQGLEFLIYFQGNSAPDKSGLPSDRFSAERTGGSVSTLTIQRTQQEDSAVYLCASSSNSRTAAYEQYFGPGTRLTVT.

The rearrangement links TRBV7-2 to TRBJ2-3; D unresolved. In germline, CDR1 is SGHTA, CDR2 FQGNSA. The CDR3 runs to 11 residues. V was cut by 8 bases and J by 6 bases, with 9 bases left in between. The CDR3: CASAAVDTQYF. Here the CDR3 DNA reads TGTGCCAGCGCGGCGGTCGATACGCAGTATTTT.